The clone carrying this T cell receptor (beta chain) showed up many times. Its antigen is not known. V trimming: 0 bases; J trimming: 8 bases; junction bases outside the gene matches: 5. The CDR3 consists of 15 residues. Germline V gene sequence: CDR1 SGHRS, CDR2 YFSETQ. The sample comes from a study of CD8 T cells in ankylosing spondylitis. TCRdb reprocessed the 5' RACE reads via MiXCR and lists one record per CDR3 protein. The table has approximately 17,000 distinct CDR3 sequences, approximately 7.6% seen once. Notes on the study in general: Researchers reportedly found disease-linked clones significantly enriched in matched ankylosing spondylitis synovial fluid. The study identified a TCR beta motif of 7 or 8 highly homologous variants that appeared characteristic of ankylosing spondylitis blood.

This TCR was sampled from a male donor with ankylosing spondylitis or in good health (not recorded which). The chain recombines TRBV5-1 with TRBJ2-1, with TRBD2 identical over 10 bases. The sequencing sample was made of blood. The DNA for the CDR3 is TGCGCCAGCAGCTTGGGGTCTAGCGGGAGTGATGAGCAGTTCTTC. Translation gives CASSLGSSGSDEQFF.